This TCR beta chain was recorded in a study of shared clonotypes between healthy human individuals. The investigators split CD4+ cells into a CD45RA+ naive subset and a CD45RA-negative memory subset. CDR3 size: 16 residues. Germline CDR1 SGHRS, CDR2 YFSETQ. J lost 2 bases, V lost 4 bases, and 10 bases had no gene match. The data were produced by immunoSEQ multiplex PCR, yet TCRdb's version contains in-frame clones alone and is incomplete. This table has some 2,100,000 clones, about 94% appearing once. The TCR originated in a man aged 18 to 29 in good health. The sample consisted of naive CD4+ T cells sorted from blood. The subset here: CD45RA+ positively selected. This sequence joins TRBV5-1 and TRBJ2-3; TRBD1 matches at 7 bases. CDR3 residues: CASSTPGQPNTDTQYF. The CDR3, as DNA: TGCGCCAGCAGCACACCGGGACAGCCGAACACAGATACGCAGTATTTT.